The entry below describes one T cell receptor beta chain. Antigen unknown. The source of the sample is a study of cytomegalovirus exposure and HLA in healthy donors. This PCR relied on a set of 60 Vbeta primers and 13 Jbeta primers. Assay used: immunoSEQ multiplex PCR; TCRdb lists only in-frame clones, some missing. This sample's clone table lists 95,000 to 150,000 clones. J lost 0 bases, V lost 2 bases, and 15 bases had no gene match. Germline CDR1 and CDR2: LNHDA and SQIVND (reference sequence). The CDR3 extends over 21 amino acids. Study results and caveats: The productive fraction for most TCR beta V segments was about 87% or about 30% in an earlier analysis. Some V segments (TRBV6-2 and TRBV6-3 among them) were excluded as indistinguishable. A later examination showed that TCR association rates differed by HLA locus, with DRB1 most and HLA-C fewest. Reported performance of the classifier showed diagnosis of cytomegalovirus status with high specificity and sensitivity.

The receptor was derived from a man aged 30 to 45 in good health and CMV-seronegative. V usage is TRBV19 and J usage is TRBJ2-1, with 11 bases lining up with TRBD2. The specimen was PBMCs. Here the CDR3 reads CASSIRGPAETSGTSYNEQFF. CDR3 nucleotide sequence: TGTGCCAGTAGTATAAGAGGACCAGCTGAGACTAGCGGGACCTCCTACAATGAGCAGTTCTTC.